Listed below are T cell receptor beta chains from one sample, sequenced in a study of beta chain features in type 1 diabetes. This table comes from immunoSEQ multiplex PCR, and its TCRdb copy is limited to in-frame clones, with some not included. The sample has hundreds of thousands of clones, about 14% seen once. Sequences were obtained from naive CD4+ T cells from blood. Receptors originate from a man aged 18 to 29 with type 1 diabetes. Both conserved end residues are part of each CDR3. The D gene is left open where the match is weak. Only part of the rows carry a size: once, few, many, or a class if the clone is expanded.

j_gene: TRBJ1-2
v_gene: TRBV5-1
abundance: NA
d_gene: NA
CDR3nt: TGCGCCAGCACCTACGACCAGGGATTGTCCGGTGGCTACACCTTC
CDR3aa: CASTYDQGLSGGYTF

j_gene: TRBJ2-1
v_gene: TRBV4-3
abundance: few
d_gene: NA
CDR3nt: TGCGCCAGCAGCCACCTCTCCCGTAGAAGGCAGTTCTTC
CDR3aa: CASSHLSRRRQFF

j_gene: TRBJ2-1
v_gene: TRBV2
abundance: few
d_gene: TRBD1
CDR3nt: TGTGCCAGCATGTTGCAGGGGGCTTACAATGAGCAGTTCTTC
CDR3aa: CASMLQGAYNEQFF

j_gene: TRBJ2-7
v_gene: TRBV11-2
abundance: few
d_gene: NA
CDR3nt: TGTGCCAGCAGCTCAGCCCTCGGGCGGGACTACGAGCAGTACTTC
CDR3aa: CASSSALGRDYEQYF

j_gene: TRBJ1-5
v_gene: TRBV4-2
abundance: few
d_gene: NA
CDR3nt: TGTGCCAGCAGCCATCCCGAGAAGGGGGGCAATCAGCCCCAGCATTTT
CDR3aa: CASSHPEKGGNQPQHF

j_gene: TRBJ1-4
v_gene: TRBV19
abundance: few
d_gene: NA
CDR3nt: TGTGCCAGTAGTATAGGCCCGACGGGGGTTGCCGAAAAACTGTTTTTT
CDR3aa: CASSIGPTGVAEKLFF

j_gene: TRBJ2-4
v_gene: TRBV4-2
abundance: few
d_gene: NA
CDR3nt: TGTGCCAGCAGCCAAGAGGGACTCCTAAGCAAAAACATTCAGTACTTC
CDR3aa: CASSQEGLLSKNIQYF

j_gene: TRBJ2-3
v_gene: TRBV18
abundance: few
d_gene: NA
CDR3nt: TGTGCCAGCTCACCCCAGGAGAAGCGGATTACAGATACGCAGTATTTT
CDR3aa: CASSPQEKRITDTQYF

j_gene: TRBJ2-3
v_gene: TRBV14
abundance: NA
d_gene: NA
CDR3nt: TGTGCCAGCAGCTCTTTACCTCGGACCGGTGATACGCAGTATTTT
CDR3aa: CASSSLPRTGDTQYF

j_gene: TRBJ2-7
v_gene: TRBV2
abundance: few
d_gene: NA
CDR3nt: TGTGCCAGCAGTGTGGCAGGGGCCTCCTACGAGCAGTACTTC
CDR3aa: CASSVAGASYEQYF

j_gene: TRBJ2-3
v_gene: TRBV4-3
abundance: few
d_gene: NA
CDR3nt: TGCGCCAGCAGCCAAGTGGTAGGCAATACGCAGTATTTT
CDR3aa: CASSQVVGNTQYF

j_gene: TRBJ2-6
v_gene: TRBV10-3
abundance: few
d_gene: NA
CDR3nt: TGTGCCATCACGGACGTACAAACCTCTGGGGCCAACGTCCTGACTTTC
CDR3aa: CAITDVQTSGANVLTF

j_gene: TRBJ2-3
v_gene: TRBV18
abundance: few
d_gene: TRBD2
CDR3nt: TGTGCCAGCCTAGGGACTAGGCAAGATACGCAGTATTTT
CDR3aa: CASLGTRQDTQYF

j_gene: TRBJ1-1
v_gene: TRBV5-6
abundance: few
d_gene: NA
CDR3nt: TGTGCCAGCAGCTTGGCCAGCGCAGGGAATAAAGCTTTCTTT
CDR3aa: CASSLASAGNKAFF

j_gene: TRBJ1-1
v_gene: TRBV9
abundance: NA
d_gene: TRBD1
CDR3nt: TGTGCCAGCAGCGTAGTGATCCCCGGGACAGGAAGTAACACTGAAGCTTTCTTT
CDR3aa: CASSVVIPGTGSNTEAFF

j_gene: TRBJ2-7
v_gene: TRBV2
abundance: NA
d_gene: NA
CDR3nt: TGTGCCAGCAGTGATAGAGGAACCTACGAGCAGTACTTC
CDR3aa: CASSDRGTYEQYF

j_gene: TRBJ2-1
v_gene: TRBV7-8
abundance: NA
d_gene: TRBD1
CDR3nt: TGTGCCAGCAGCTTTGCCGGACAGGGCGATGAGCAGTTCTTC
CDR3aa: CASSFAGQGDEQFF

j_gene: TRBJ1-6
v_gene: TRBV30
abundance: few
d_gene: NA
CDR3nt: TGTGCCTGGAGTGTATTCGGTCGCACCTATAATTCACCCCTCCACTTT
CDR3aa: CAWSVFGRTYNSPLHF

j_gene: TRBJ2-7
v_gene: TRBV28
abundance: few
d_gene: NA
CDR3nt: TGTGCCAGCACCTCTATGTACGAGCAGTACTTC
CDR3aa: CASTSMYEQYF

j_gene: TRBJ2-7
v_gene: TRBV14
abundance: few
d_gene: NA
CDR3nt: TGTGCCAGCAGCCAAGATCAGGGCCCGCGGGAGCAGTACTTC
CDR3aa: CASSQDQGPREQYF

j_gene: TRBJ2-1
v_gene: TRBV30
abundance: NA
d_gene: NA
CDR3nt: TGTGCCTGGAGTGTACTTCAGCGCAATGAGCAGTTCTTC
CDR3aa: CAWSVLQRNEQFF

j_gene: TRBJ2-7
v_gene: TRBV28
abundance: few
d_gene: NA
CDR3nt: TGTGCCAGCAGGTTAAGGGGTTACGAGCAGTACTTC
CDR3aa: CASRLRGYEQYF

j_gene: TRBJ2-5
v_gene: TRBV9
abundance: few
d_gene: NA
CDR3nt: TGTGCCAGCAGCCCAGCAGACTGGGGGGCAGAGACCCAGTACTTC
CDR3aa: CASSPADWGAETQYF

j_gene: TRBJ2-5
v_gene: TRBV30
abundance: NA
d_gene: NA
CDR3nt: TGTGCCTGGAGTATGGGGGGACAAGAGACCCAGTACTTC
CDR3aa: CAWSMGGQETQYF

j_gene: TRBJ1-2
v_gene: TRBV6-6
abundance: few
d_gene: TRBD1
CDR3nt: TGTGCCAGCAGTCACCGGGACAGGGACCGCTATGGCTACACCTTC
CDR3aa: CASSHRDRDRYGYTF

j_gene: TRBJ1-1
v_gene: TRBV6-5
abundance: few
d_gene: TRBD1
CDR3nt: TGTGCCAGCAGTTCCCCTCGACAGGGGGCTGGAACTGAAGCTTTCTTT
CDR3aa: CASSSPRQGAGTEAFF

j_gene: TRBJ2-1
v_gene: TRBV4-3
abundance: NA
d_gene: TRBD2
CDR3nt: TGCGCCAGCAGCCAAGGGGCTAGCGGGGGGTACAATGAGCAGTTCTTC
CDR3aa: CASSQGASGGYNEQFF

j_gene: TRBJ2-1
v_gene: TRBV25-1
abundance: NA
d_gene: NA
CDR3nt: TGTGCCAGCAGTGAGAGTGAGTACAATGAGCAGTTCTTC
CDR3aa: CASSESEYNEQFF

j_gene: TRBJ2-7
v_gene: TRBV6-5
abundance: NA
d_gene: NA
CDR3nt: TGTGCCAGCAGTTACGATGTCAGGAGTTACGAGCAGTACTTC
CDR3aa: CASSYDVRSYEQYF

j_gene: TRBJ2-7
v_gene: TRBV11-2
abundance: few
d_gene: NA
CDR3nt: TGTGCCAGCAGCTTGGGACCTCCCTCCGAGCAGTACTTC
CDR3aa: CASSLGPPSEQYF

j_gene: TRBJ2-5
v_gene: TRBV7-2
abundance: NA
d_gene: TRBD2
CDR3nt: TGTGCCAGCAGCCTAGGGACTAGCGGGAGGCGGACCCAGTACTTC
CDR3aa: CASSLGTSGRRTQYF

j_gene: TRBJ2-5
v_gene: TRBV28
abundance: few
d_gene: TRBD1
CDR3nt: TGTGCCAGCAGTTTATGGGGGACAGCCCAAGAGACCCAGTACTTC
CDR3aa: CASSLWGTAQETQYF

j_gene: TRBJ2-1
v_gene: TRBV28
abundance: few
d_gene: TRBD2
CDR3nt: TGTGCCAGCAGTCTCGGGGGGGCCCGGAATGAGCAGTTCTTC
CDR3aa: CASSLGGARNEQFF

j_gene: TRBJ2-1
v_gene: TRBV16
abundance: few
d_gene: TRBD2
CDR3nt: TGTGCCAGCAGCCGCGGACTAGCGGGAGCCTACAATGAGCAGTTCTTC
CDR3aa: CASSRGLAGAYNEQFF

j_gene: TRBJ2-5
v_gene: TRBV7-2
abundance: few
d_gene: TRBD1
CDR3nt: TGTGCCAGCAGCTTCGACAGGGCCGGTGAGACCCAGTACTTC
CDR3aa: CASSFDRAGETQYF

j_gene: TRBJ2-4
v_gene: TRBV9
abundance: few
d_gene: NA
CDR3nt: TGTGCCAGCAGCGTAGCCCCGGTGCCCCCCGGGGACATTCAGTACTTC
CDR3aa: CASSVAPVPPGDIQYF

j_gene: TRBJ2-5
v_gene: TRBV7-9
abundance: few
d_gene: NA
CDR3nt: TGTGCCAGCAGCTTAACGCAAGAGACCCAGTACTTC
CDR3aa: CASSLTQETQYF

j_gene: TRBJ2-2
v_gene: TRBV19
abundance: NA
d_gene: NA
CDR3nt: TGTGCCAGTAGGAAGGGGACGAGCACCGGGGAGCTGTTTTTT
CDR3aa: CASRKGTSTGELFF

j_gene: TRBJ1-2
v_gene: TRBV7-9
abundance: NA
d_gene: NA
CDR3nt: TGTTCCAGCAGCTTACTGAGCCAAACCCTCGACAGGAACTATGGCTACACCTTC
CDR3aa: CSSSLLSQTLDRNYGYTF

j_gene: TRBJ1-4
v_gene: TRBV23-1
abundance: NA
d_gene: NA
CDR3nt: TGCGCCAGCAGTCAATCCCAACAGTTCCCTAATGAAAAACTGTTTTTT
CDR3aa: CASSQSQQFPNEKLFF